The rows below give T cell receptor beta chains drawn from one sample of a study of cytomegalovirus exposure and HLA in healthy donors. Only in-frame clones appear in the TCRdb table, and some are missing; sequencing was by immunoSEQ multiplex PCR. Counted here are under 200,000 clones, approximately 65% occurring once; the ten biggest clones make up 2.5% to 3%. The sequencing sample was made of PBMCs. The receptor set was obtained from a man in his forties in good health and CMV-seronegative. The CDR3 runs from the conserved cysteine through the conserved F or W. Fields, in order: J gene, clone size, D gene, V gene, CDR3 protein, CDR3 DNA. The D gene is left open where the match is weak. The size field is filled for only some rows; it gives once, few, many or a size class.

J gene: TRBJ2-5; clone size: -; D gene: TRBD2; V gene: TRBV7-6; CDR3 protein: CASTILAGGETQYF; CDR3 DNA: TGTGCCAGCACCATACTAGCGGGGGGGGAGACCCAGTACTTC
J gene: TRBJ2-7; clone size: few; D gene: -; V gene: TRBV6-1; CDR3 protein: CASSEAGGTYEQYF; CDR3 DNA: TGTGCCAGCAGTGAAGCGGGGGGTACCTACGAGCAGTACTTC
J gene: TRBJ2-7; clone size: -; D gene: TRBD2; V gene: TRBV5-1; CDR3 protein: CASGEGPTYEQYF; CDR3 DNA: TGCGCCAGCGGGGAGGGACCAACCTACGAGCAGTACTTC
J gene: TRBJ1-5; clone size: -; D gene: TRBD1; V gene: TRBV6-5; CDR3 protein: CASSVGTGGNQPQHF; CDR3 DNA: TGTGCCAGCAGTGTTGGGACAGGGGGAAATCAGCCCCAGCATTTT
J gene: TRBJ1-2; clone size: -; D gene: -; V gene: TRBV6-5; CDR3 protein: CATRSFGYTF; CDR3 DNA: TGTGCCACGCGGAGCTTTGGCTACACCTTC
J gene: TRBJ2-5; clone size: -; D gene: -; V gene: TRBV7-2; CDR3 protein: CASSLVGLESQYF; CDR3 DNA: TGTGCCAGCAGCTTGGTCGGACTCGAGTCCCAGTACTTC
J gene: TRBJ2-3; clone size: -; D gene: -; V gene: TRBV25-1; CDR3 protein: CASSRQATSTDTQYF; CDR3 DNA: TGTGCCAGCAGTCGCCAGGCCACTAGCACAGATACGCAGTATTTT
J gene: TRBJ1-4; clone size: -; D gene: -; V gene: TRBV9; CDR3 protein: CASSSRTSTNEKLFF; CDR3 DNA: TGTGCCAGCAGCTCCAGGACATCAACTAATGAAAAACTGTTTTTT
J gene: TRBJ1-6; clone size: -; D gene: TRBD1; V gene: TRBV6-5; CDR3 protein: CASSLDRGNSPLHF; CDR3 DNA: TGTGCCAGCAGTTTGGACAGGGGAAATTCACCCCTCCACTTT
J gene: TRBJ1-6; clone size: once; D gene: -; V gene: TRBV6-5; CDR3 protein: CASSSNFAYNSPLHF; CDR3 DNA: TGTGCCAGCAGTTCTAATTTTGCCTATAATTCACCCCTCCACTTT
J gene: TRBJ2-3; clone size: -; D gene: TRBD2; V gene: TRBV7-2; CDR3 protein: CASSLTSGNTDTQYF; CDR3 DNA: TGTGCCAGCAGCTTAACTAGCGGAAACACAGATACGCAGTATTTT
J gene: TRBJ1-1; clone size: -; D gene: -; V gene: TRBV19; CDR3 protein: CASSILTGLEAFF; CDR3 DNA: TGTGCCAGTAGTATACTGACAGGCCTTGAAGCTTTCTTT
J gene: TRBJ1-5; clone size: -; D gene: -; V gene: TRBV28; CDR3 protein: CASSPTVPAYQPQHF; CDR3 DNA: TGTGCCAGCAGTCCGACAGTTCCTGCCTATCAGCCCCAGCATTTT
J gene: TRBJ2-1; clone size: once; D gene: -; V gene: TRBV7-3; CDR3 protein: CASSPGTVGSYNEQFF; CDR3 DNA: TGTGCCAGCAGCCCCGGGACTGTCGGCTCCTACAATGAGCAGTTCTTC
J gene: TRBJ2-7; clone size: -; D gene: TRBD2; V gene: TRBV15; CDR3 protein: CATSKTSGSYEQYF; CDR3 DNA: TGTGCCACCAGCAAGACTAGCGGTTCCTACGAGCAGTACTTC
J gene: TRBJ2-5; clone size: -; D gene: -; V gene: TRBV28; CDR3 protein: CASSFGLSRRQETQYF; CDR3 DNA: TGTGCCAGCAGTTTTGGACTTTCCAGACGACAAGAGACCCAGTACTTC
J gene: TRBJ1-3; clone size: -; D gene: TRBD1; V gene: TRBV18; CDR3 protein: CASSTTIRTGVTGNTIYF; CDR3 DNA: TGTGCCAGCTCAACAACTATAAGGACAGGGGTCACTGGAAACACCATATATTTT
J gene: TRBJ1-5; clone size: -; D gene: -; V gene: TRBV28; CDR3 protein: CASSPPGTNNQPQHF; CDR3 DNA: TGTGCCAGCAGTCCCCCAGGGACAAACAATCAGCCCCAGCATTTT
J gene: TRBJ2-3; clone size: -; D gene: -; V gene: TRBV29-1; CDR3 protein: CSVAGQNTDTQYF; CDR3 DNA: TGCAGCGTTGCTGGACAGAACACAGATACGCAGTATTTT
J gene: TRBJ2-5; clone size: -; D gene: -; V gene: TRBV27; CDR3 protein: CASSLSGETQYF; CDR3 DNA: TGTGCCAGCAGTTTATCTGGCGAGACCCAGTACTTC
J gene: TRBJ2-1; clone size: -; D gene: TRBD2; V gene: TRBV27; CDR3 protein: CASSRSTSGKGYEQFF; CDR3 DNA: TGTGCCAGCAGTAGATCGACTAGCGGGAAGGGGTATGAGCAGTTCTTC
J gene: TRBJ1-2; clone size: few; D gene: TRBD1; V gene: TRBV25-1; CDR3 protein: CASSEYYGQGDGYTF; CDR3 DNA: TGTGCCAGCAGTGAATATTACGGGCAGGGGGATGGCTACACCTTC
J gene: TRBJ2-1; clone size: -; D gene: TRBD2; V gene: TRBV30; CDR3 protein: CAWSEGRGGTGYNEQFF; CDR3 DNA: TGTGCCTGGAGTGAGGGACGCGGGGGGACGGGGTATAATGAGCAGTTCTTC
J gene: TRBJ2-3; clone size: -; D gene: -; V gene: TRBV29-1; CDR3 protein: CSVDSGSTDTQYF; CDR3 DNA: TGCAGCGTTGACTCAGGGAGCACAGATACGCAGTATTTT
J gene: TRBJ2-7; clone size: few; D gene: TRBD2; V gene: TRBV6-5; CDR3 protein: CASTTLAGVYEQYF; CDR3 DNA: TGTGCCAGCACGACCTTAGCGGGAGTCTACGAGCAGTACTTC
J gene: TRBJ2-5; clone size: -; D gene: TRBD2; V gene: TRBV9; CDR3 protein: CASSATGLAGVETQYF; CDR3 DNA: TGTGCCAGCAGCGCCACGGGGCTAGCGGGAGTGGAGACCCAGTACTTC
J gene: TRBJ2-5; clone size: -; D gene: TRBD2; V gene: TRBV9; CDR3 protein: CASSAGGGRLQETQYF; CDR3 DNA: TGTGCCAGCAGCGCTGGGGGGGGACGATTGCAAGAGACCCAGTACTTC
J gene: TRBJ1-1; clone size: -; D gene: -; V gene: TRBV30; CDR3 protein: CAWSRLPAGENTEAFF; CDR3 DNA: TGTGCCTGGAGTCGACTCCCGGCAGGGGAGAACACTGAAGCTTTCTTT
J gene: TRBJ1-1; clone size: -; D gene: -; V gene: TRBV7-2; CDR3 protein: CASSRNARTASEAFF; CDR3 DNA: TGTGCCAGCAGCCGCAACGCCCGGACAGCCTCAGAAGCTTTCTTT
J gene: TRBJ2-1; clone size: -; D gene: -; V gene: TRBV4-3; CDR3 protein: CASSQERRDEQFF; CDR3 DNA: TGCGCCAGCAGCCAAGAACGGAGGGATGAGCAGTTCTTC
J gene: TRBJ2-1; clone size: -; D gene: TRBD1; V gene: TRBV5-1; CDR3 protein: CASSLEGQPSYNEQFF; CDR3 DNA: TGCGCCAGCAGCTTGGAGGGACAGCCGTCCTACAATGAGCAGTTCTTC
J gene: TRBJ1-1; clone size: few; D gene: TRBD1; V gene: TRBV30; CDR3 protein: CAWSPYRDRGLRITEAFF; CDR3 DNA: TGTGCCTGGAGTCCTTACCGGGACAGGGGGCTTCGAATCACTGAAGCTTTCTTT
J gene: TRBJ2-7; clone size: -; D gene: -; V gene: TRBV7-8; CDR3 protein: CASSSTPARASSYEQYF; CDR3 DNA: TGTGCCAGCAGCTCGACCCCTGCCAGGGCGAGTTCCTACGAGCAGTACTTC
J gene: TRBJ2-7; clone size: -; D gene: TRBD2; V gene: TRBV5-1; CDR3 protein: CASSLSRSGRPHEQYF; CDR3 DNA: TGCGCCAGCAGCTTAAGTCGAAGCGGGAGGCCCCACGAGCAGTACTTC
J gene: TRBJ2-1; clone size: -; D gene: TRBD2; V gene: TRBV7-2; CDR3 protein: CASSLRAGITYNEQFF; CDR3 DNA: TGTGCCAGCAGCTTACGAGCGGGAATCACCTACAATGAGCAGTTCTTC
J gene: TRBJ2-3; clone size: -; D gene: TRBD1; V gene: TRBV18; CDR3 protein: CASSIAGGNGADTQYF; CDR3 DNA: TGTGCCAGCTCAATAGCAGGGGGCAATGGGGCAGATACGCAGTATTTT
J gene: TRBJ2-7; clone size: -; D gene: -; V gene: TRBV27; CDR3 protein: CASSLGRGKGGEQYF; CDR3 DNA: TGTGCCAGCAGTTTGGGTCGGGGGAAAGGAGGCGAGCAGTACTTC
J gene: TRBJ1-2; clone size: few; D gene: -; V gene: TRBV9; CDR3 protein: CASSENLAVYGYTF; CDR3 DNA: TGTGCCAGCAGCGAAAACCTAGCCGTCTATGGCTACACCTTC
J gene: TRBJ2-5; clone size: once; D gene: TRBD1; V gene: TRBV7-9; CDR3 protein: CASSSRTGRGETQYF; CDR3 DNA: TGTGCCAGCAGCTCCCGGACAGGGAGAGGGGAGACCCAGTACTTC
J gene: TRBJ2-3; clone size: once; D gene: TRBD2; V gene: TRBV6-5; CDR3 protein: CASSSSGRGADTQYF; CDR3 DNA: TGTGCCAGCAGTTCTAGCGGGCGGGGGGCAGATACGCAGTATTTT
J gene: TRBJ2-7; clone size: -; D gene: TRBD2; V gene: TRBV29-1; CDR3 protein: CSVEDRSGEYEQYF; CDR3 DNA: TGCAGCGTTGAAGATCGGAGCGGGGAATACGAGCAGTACTTC
J gene: TRBJ2-7; clone size: -; D gene: -; V gene: TRBV21-1; CDR3 protein: CASSNIPDSSYEQYF; CDR3 DNA: TGTGCCAGCAGCAATATTCCCGACAGCTCCTACGAGCAGTACTTC
J gene: TRBJ2-2; clone size: -; D gene: TRBD1; V gene: TRBV23-1; CDR3 protein: CASGNRTGHTGELFF; CDR3 DNA: TGCGCCAGCGGAAACCGGACAGGGCACACCGGGGAGCTGTTTTTT
J gene: TRBJ2-3; clone size: -; D gene: TRBD2; V gene: TRBV5-1; CDR3 protein: CASSRYGQREGTDTQYF; CDR3 DNA: TGCGCCAGCAGCCGTTACGGTCAGCGGGAGGGAACAGATACGCAGTATTTT
J gene: TRBJ2-6; clone size: -; D gene: TRBD1; V gene: TRBV7-6; CDR3 protein: CASSLDPGTARTSGANVLTF; CDR3 DNA: TGTGCCAGCAGCTTAGACCCCGGGACAGCTAGGACTTCTGGGGCCAACGTCCTGACTTTC
J gene: TRBJ1-5; clone size: -; D gene: -; V gene: TRBV18; CDR3 protein: CASSPPTGGQPQHF; CDR3 DNA: TGTGCCAGCTCACCACCGACAGGAGGTCAGCCCCAGCATTTT